This T cell receptor beta chain was retrieved from a study of blood T cells in healthy people across ages. Together with a sample-barcoded 5' primer, a J-beta primer mix was included in a second PCR lasting roughly 6 to 12 cycles. TCRdb re-derived calls from the 5' RACE reads in MiXCR, one entry per CDR3 protein. In the table there are hundreds of thousands of distinct CDR3 sequences, roughly 60% of which are singletons. The germline CDR1 and CDR2 sequences are SNHLY and FYNNEI. The ends were cut back, 3 bases at V and 7 bases at J, with 15 bases in the middle. The CDR3 extends over 14 amino acids. The rearrangement joins TRBV2 to TRBJ1-2; TRBD1 might be the D (6 bases). The clonotype comes from a man aged 25-40 years in good health. Sequences were obtained from blood. CDR3 in amino acids: CASSDRQDDRGYTF. DNA of the CDR3: TGTGCCAGCAGTGACAGACAGGACGATCGTGGCTACACCTTC.